The TCR beta chain described here comes from a study of blood T cell repertoires in COVID-19. This CDR3 region has 16 residues. V dropped 7 bases and J dropped 2; count of bases not matched to a gene: 11. Per the germline V gene, CDR1 is SNHLY and CDR2 is FYNNEI. Measured with immunoSEQ multiplex PCR; TCRdb has only the in-frame clones, and not every one. The sample consists of 450,000 to 500,000 clones, 80% to 90% of them appearing once. A few counts support this clone. Source material: PBMCs or T cells enriched from blood (not recorded which). The rearrangement uses TRBV2 and TRBJ1-5, with 7 bases lining up with TRBD1. This TCR derives from a woman aged 55-70 years who had recovered from COVID-19. The chain's CDR3 is CASKILGGAGNQPQHF. The CDR3 DNA follows: TGTGCCAGCAAAATATTAGGGGGCGCAGGCAATCAGCCCCAGCATTTT.